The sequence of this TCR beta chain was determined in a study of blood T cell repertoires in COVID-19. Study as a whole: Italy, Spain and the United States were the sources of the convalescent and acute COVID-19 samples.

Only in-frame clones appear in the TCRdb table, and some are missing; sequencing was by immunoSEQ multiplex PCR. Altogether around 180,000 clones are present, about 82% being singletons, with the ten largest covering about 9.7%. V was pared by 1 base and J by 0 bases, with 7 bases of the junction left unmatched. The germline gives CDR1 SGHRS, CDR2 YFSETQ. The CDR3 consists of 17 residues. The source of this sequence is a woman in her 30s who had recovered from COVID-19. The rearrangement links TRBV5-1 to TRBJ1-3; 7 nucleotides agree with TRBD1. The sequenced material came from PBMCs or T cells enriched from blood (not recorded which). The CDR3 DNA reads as TGCGCCAGCAGCTTGTCATGGACAGGAAGCTCTGGAAACACCATATATTTT. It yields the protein CASSLSWTGSSGNTIYF.